This TCR beta chain emerged from a study of T cell responses to AZD1222 COVID-19 vaccine. To note about this clone: The antigen remains unidentified.

Method: immunoSEQ multiplex PCR; TCRdb's copy keeps in-frame clones and lacks some. The sample consists of approximately 190,000 clones, 92% of them appearing once. The CDR3 consists of 14 residues. Per the germline V gene, CDR1 is SGHRS and CDR2 is YFSETQ. V was pared by 0 bases and J by 8 bases, with 3 bases of the junction left unmatched. Findings of the study overall: A mostly white British donor set with more females was recruited, and clonal diversity was possibly underestimated. Breadth and depth of Spike-specific TCRs rose after two AZD1222 doses. There were vaccine-associated CD4 TCRs across spike, dominant at 160-218 and 743-854. Baseline antibody screening turned up just six or seven seropositive AZD1222 recipients.

The TCR comes from an adult in good health. The chain combines TRBV5-1 with TRBJ2-2; 8 bases line up with TRBD1. The sequences come from peripheral blood, collected on day 0 of AZD1222 vaccination. CDR3 protein: CASSLGQGNGELFF. The DNA of the CDR3 is TGCGCCAGCAGCTTGGGACAGGGGAATGGGGAGCTGTTTTTT. The full variable domain, completed using reference TRBV5-1 and TRBJ2-2, is KAGVTQTPRYLIKTRGQQVTLSCSPISGHRSVSWYQQTPGQGLQFLFEYFSETQRNKGNFPGRFSGRQFSNSRSEMNVSTLELGDSALYLCASSLGQGNGELFFGEGSRLTVL.